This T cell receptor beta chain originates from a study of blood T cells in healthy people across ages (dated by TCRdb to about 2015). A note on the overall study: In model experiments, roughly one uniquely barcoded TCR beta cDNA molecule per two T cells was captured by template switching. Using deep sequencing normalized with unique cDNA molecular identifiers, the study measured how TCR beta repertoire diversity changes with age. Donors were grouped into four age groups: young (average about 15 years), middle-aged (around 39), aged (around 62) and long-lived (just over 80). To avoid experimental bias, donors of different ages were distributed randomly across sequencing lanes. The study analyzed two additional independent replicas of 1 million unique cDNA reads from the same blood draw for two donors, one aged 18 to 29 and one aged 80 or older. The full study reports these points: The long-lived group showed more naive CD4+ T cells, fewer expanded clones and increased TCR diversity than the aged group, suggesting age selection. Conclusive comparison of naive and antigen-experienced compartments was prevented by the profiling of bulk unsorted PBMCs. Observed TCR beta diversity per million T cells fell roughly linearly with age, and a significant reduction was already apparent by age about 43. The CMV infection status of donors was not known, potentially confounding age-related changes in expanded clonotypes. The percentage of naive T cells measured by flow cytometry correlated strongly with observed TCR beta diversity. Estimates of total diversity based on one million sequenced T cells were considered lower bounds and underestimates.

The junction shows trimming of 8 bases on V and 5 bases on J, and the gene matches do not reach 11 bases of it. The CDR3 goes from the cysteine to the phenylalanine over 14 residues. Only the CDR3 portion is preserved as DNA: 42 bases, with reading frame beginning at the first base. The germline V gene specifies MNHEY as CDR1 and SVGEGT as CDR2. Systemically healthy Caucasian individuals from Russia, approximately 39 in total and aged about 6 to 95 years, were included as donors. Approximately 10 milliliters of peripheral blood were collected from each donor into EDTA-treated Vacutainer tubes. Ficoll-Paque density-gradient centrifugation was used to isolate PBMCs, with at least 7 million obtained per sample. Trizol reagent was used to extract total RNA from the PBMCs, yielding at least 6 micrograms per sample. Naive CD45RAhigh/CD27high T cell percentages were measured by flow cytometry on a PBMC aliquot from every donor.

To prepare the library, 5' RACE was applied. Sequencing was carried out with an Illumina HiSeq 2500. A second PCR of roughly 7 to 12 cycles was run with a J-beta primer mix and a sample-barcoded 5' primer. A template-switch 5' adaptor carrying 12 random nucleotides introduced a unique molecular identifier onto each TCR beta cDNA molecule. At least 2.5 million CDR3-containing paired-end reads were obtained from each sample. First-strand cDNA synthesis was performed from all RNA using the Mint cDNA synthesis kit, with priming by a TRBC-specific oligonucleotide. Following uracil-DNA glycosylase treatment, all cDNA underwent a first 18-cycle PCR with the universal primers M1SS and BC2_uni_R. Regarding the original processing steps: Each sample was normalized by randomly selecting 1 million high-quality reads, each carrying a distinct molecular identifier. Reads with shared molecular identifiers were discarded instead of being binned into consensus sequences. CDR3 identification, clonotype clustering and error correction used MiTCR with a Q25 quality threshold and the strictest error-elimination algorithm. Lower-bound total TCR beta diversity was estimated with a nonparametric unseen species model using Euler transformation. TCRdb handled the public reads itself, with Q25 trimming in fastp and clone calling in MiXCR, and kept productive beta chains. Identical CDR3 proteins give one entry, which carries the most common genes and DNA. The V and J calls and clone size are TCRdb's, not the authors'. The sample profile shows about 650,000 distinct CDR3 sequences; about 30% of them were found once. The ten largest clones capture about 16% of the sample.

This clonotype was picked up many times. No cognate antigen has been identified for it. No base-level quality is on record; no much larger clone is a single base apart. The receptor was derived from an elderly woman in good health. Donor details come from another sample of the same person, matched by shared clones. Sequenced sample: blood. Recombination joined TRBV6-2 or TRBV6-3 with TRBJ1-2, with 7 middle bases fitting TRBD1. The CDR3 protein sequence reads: CASATAGQAYGYTF. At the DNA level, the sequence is TGTGCCAGCGCCACCGCTGGACAGGCTTATGGCTACACCTTC.